The clone carrying this T cell receptor (beta chain) occurred many times. This record belongs to a study of CD8+CD57+ T cells in acquired aplastic anemia. The CDR3 loop spans 15 amino acids. Per germline, CDR1 LNHNV and CDR2 YYDKDF (reference sequence). V lost 1 base and J 0 bases, leaving 7 bases between the germline ends. Profiling of TCR beta VDJ combinations and CDR3 sequences used genomic DNA as template. TCRdb fed the reads into MiXCR, producing one record per CDR3 protein. The top ten hold less than 4% of the sample, which has 400,000 to 500,000 distinct CDR3 sequences, roughly 64% seen once. The receptor comes from a human donor in good health, serving as a control. The rearrangement links TRBV15 to TRBJ1-5; D not certain. Sequenced: sorted CD4+, CD8+, or CD8+CD57+ T cells (not recorded which) from PBMCs. Written as DNA, the CDR3 is TGTGCCACCAGCAGAGGGGTGTATAGCAATCAGCCCCAGCATTTT. Its protein is CATSRGVYSNQPQHF.